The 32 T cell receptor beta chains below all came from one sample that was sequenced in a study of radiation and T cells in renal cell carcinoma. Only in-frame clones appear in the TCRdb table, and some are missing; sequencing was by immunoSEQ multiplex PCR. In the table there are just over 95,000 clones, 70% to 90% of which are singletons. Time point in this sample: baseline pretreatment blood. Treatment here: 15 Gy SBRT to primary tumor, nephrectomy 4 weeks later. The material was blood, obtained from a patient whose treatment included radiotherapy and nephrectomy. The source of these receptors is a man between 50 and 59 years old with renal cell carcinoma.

CDR3 sequence (DNA): TGTGCCTGGAGTCTGACATTTCCGCGACAGCCCCAGCATTTT. This translates into CAWSLTFPRQPQHF. V is TRBV30 and J is TRBJ1-5; D uncertain. CDR1 and CDR2 from the germline V gene are GTSNPN and SVGIG (reference sequence). This CDR3 is built from 14 residues. Trimming cost V 2 bases and J 7 bases, with 15 bases left between them. Complete variable domain (other parts from reference TRBV30 and TRBJ1-5): SQTIHQWPATLVQPVGSPLSLECTVEGTSNPNLYWYRQAAGRGLQLLFYSVGIGQISSEVPQNLSASRPQDRQFILSSKKLLLSDSGFYLCAWSLTFPRQPQHFGDGTRLSIL.

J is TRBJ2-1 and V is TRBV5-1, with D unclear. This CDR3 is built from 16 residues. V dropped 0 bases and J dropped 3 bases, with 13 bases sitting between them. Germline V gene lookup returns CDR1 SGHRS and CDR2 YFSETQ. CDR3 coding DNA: TGCGCCAGCAGCTTGGTTTTCAGTGGTGGCTACAATGAGCAGTTCTTC. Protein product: CASSLVFSGGYNEQFF.

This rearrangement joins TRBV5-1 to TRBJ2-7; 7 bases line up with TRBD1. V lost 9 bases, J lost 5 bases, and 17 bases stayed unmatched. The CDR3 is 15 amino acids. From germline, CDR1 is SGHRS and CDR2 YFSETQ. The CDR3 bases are TGCGCCACCCGGCCGGGGACAGTACCTACGGACGAGCAGTACTTC. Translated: CATRPGTVPTDEQYF.

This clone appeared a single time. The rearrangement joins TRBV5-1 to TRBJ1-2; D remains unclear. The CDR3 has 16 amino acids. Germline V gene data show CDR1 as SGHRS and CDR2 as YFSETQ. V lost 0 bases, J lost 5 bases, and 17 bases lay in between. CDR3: CASSLGDTYSPYGYTF. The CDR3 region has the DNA TGCGCCAGCAGCTTGGGTGACACGTACTCACCTTATGGCTACACCTTC.

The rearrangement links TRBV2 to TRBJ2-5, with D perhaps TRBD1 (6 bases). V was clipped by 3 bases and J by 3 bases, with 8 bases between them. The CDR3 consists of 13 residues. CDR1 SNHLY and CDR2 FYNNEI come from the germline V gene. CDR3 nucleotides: TGTGCCAGCAGTGATCCAGGGGAAGAGACCCAGTACTTC. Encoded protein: CASSDPGEETQYF.

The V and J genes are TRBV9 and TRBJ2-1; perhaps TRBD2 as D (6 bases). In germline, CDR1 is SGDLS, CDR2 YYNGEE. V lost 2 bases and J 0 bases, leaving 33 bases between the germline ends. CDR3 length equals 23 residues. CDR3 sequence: CASSVYIDDVGLGAPSSYNEQFF. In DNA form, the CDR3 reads TGTGCCAGCAGCGTTTATATTGACGATGTGGGACTCGGGGCCCCTAGCTCCTACAATGAGCAGTTCTTC.

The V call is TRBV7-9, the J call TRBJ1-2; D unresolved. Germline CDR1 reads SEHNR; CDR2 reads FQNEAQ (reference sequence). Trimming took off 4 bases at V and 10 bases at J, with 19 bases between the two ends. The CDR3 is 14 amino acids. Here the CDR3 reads CASSSRGVPSIYTF. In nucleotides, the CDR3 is TGTGCCAGCAGCTCCCGCGGAGTACCTTCGATCTACACCTTC.

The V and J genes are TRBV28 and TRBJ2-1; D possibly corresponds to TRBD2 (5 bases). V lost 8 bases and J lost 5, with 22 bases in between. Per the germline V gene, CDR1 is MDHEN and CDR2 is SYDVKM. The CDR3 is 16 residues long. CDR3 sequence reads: CASSNAGPPLNNEQFF. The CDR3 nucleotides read TGTGCCAGCTCGAACGCGGGCCCCCCACTCAACAATGAGCAGTTCTTC.

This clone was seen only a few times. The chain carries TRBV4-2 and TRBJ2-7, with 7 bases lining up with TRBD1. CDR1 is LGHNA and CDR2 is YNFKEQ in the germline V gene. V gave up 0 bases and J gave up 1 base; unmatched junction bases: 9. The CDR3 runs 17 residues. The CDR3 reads CASSQDEGASWSYEQYF. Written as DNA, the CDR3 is TGTGCCAGCAGCCAAGATGAGGGGGCTAGCTGGTCCTACGAGCAGTACTTC.

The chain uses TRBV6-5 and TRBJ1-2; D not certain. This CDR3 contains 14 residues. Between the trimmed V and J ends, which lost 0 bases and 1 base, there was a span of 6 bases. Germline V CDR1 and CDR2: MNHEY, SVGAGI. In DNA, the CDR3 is TGTGCCAGCAGTTACTCTATGGATAACTATGGCTACACCTTC. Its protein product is CASSYSMDNYGYTF.

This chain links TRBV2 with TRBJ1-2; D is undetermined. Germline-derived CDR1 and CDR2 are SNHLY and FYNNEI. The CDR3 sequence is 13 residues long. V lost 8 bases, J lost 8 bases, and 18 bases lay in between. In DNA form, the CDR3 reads TGTGCCAGCGAACTGACCTGGGGTCAGGGCTACACCTTC. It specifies CASELTWGQGYTF.

The CDR3 bases are TGTGCCAGTAACTCTCGGCAGGGCAACTATGGCTACACCTTC. This codes for CASNSRQGNYGYTF. This sequence joins TRBV19 and TRBJ1-2; D might be TRBD1 (5 bases). This CDR3 region has 14 residues. Trimming took 7 bases from V and 2 from J, leaving 14 bases between them. CDR1 LNHDA and CDR2 SQIVND come from the germline V gene (reference sequence).

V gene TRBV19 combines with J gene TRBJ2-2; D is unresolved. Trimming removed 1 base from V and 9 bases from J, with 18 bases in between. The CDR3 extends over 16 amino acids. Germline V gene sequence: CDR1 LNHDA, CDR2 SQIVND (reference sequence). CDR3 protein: CASSIGRRLPPRELFF. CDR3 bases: TGTGCCAGTAGTATAGGTAGGCGACTGCCTCCGAGGGAGCTGTTTTTT.

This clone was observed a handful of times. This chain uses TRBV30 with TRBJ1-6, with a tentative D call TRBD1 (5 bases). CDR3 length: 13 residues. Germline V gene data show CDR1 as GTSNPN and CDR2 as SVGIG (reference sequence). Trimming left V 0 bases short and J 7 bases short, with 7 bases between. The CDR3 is CAWSVWGNSPLHF. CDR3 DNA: TGTGCCTGGAGTGTGTGGGGCAATTCACCCCTCCACTTT.

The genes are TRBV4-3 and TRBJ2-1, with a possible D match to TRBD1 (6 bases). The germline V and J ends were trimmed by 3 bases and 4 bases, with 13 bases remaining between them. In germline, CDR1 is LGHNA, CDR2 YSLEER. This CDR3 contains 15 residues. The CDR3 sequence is CASSQQGYGYNEQFF. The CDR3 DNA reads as TGCGCCAGCAGCCAGCAGGGGTACGGTTACAATGAGCAGTTCTTC.

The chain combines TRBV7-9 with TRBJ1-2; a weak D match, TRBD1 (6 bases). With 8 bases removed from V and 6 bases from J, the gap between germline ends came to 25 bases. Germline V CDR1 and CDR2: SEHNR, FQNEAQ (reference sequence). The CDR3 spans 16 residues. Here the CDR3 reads CASVRGRLEIGNGYTF. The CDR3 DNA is TGTGCCAGCGTACGGGGGCGCCTCGAAATAGGAAATGGCTACACCTTC.

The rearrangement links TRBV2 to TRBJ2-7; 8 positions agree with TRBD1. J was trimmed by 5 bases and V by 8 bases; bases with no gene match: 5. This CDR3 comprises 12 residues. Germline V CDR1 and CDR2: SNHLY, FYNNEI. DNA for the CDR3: TGTGCCAGCGGCGGACAGGGCCACGAGCAGTACTTC. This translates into CASGGQGHEQYF.

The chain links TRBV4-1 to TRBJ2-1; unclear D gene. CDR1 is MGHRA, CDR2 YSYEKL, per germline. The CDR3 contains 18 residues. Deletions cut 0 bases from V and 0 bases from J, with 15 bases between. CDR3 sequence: CASSQDSQLYSSYNEQFF. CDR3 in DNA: TGCGCCAGCAGCCAAGATTCTCAACTTTATAGCTCCTACAATGAGCAGTTCTTC.

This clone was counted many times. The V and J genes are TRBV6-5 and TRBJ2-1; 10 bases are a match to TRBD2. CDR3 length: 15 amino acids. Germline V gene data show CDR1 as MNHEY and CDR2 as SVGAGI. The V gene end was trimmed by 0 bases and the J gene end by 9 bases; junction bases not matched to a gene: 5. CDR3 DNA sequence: TGTGCCAGCAGTTACTCGGCTAGCGGGAGAGGTGAGCAGTTCTTC. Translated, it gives CASSYSASGRGEQFF.

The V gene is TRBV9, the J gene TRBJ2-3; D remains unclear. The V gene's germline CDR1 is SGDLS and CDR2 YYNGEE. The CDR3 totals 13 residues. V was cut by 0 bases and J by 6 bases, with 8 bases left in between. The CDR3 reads CASSVVGRDTQYF. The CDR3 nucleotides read TGTGCCAGCAGCGTAGTTGGGCGGGATACGCAGTATTTT. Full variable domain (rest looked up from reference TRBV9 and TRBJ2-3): DSGVTQTPKHLITATGQRVTLRCSPRSGDLSVYWYQQSLDQGLQFLIQYYNGEERAKGNILERFSAQQFPDLHSELNLSSLELGDSALYFCASSVVGRDTQYFGPGTRLTVL.

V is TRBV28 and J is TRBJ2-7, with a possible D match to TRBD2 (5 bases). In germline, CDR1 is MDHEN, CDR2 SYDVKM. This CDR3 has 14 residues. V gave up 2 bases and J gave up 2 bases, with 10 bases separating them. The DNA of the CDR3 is TGTGCCAGCAGTTTAAGCGGCGCTACCTACGAGCAGTACTTC. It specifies CASSLSGATYEQYF. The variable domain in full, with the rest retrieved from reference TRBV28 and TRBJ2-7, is DVKVTQSSRYLVKRTGEKVFLECVQDMDHENMFWYRQDPGLGLRLIYFSYDVKMKEKGDIPEGYSVSREKKERFSLILESASTNQTSMYLCASSLSGATYEQYFGPGTRLTVT.

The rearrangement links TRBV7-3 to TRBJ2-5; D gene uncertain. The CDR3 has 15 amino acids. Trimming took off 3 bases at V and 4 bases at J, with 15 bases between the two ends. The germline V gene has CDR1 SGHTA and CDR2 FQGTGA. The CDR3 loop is CASSFYGLESETQYF. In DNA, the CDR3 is TGTGCCAGCAGCTTTTACGGGCTTGAGTCAGAGACCCAGTACTTC.

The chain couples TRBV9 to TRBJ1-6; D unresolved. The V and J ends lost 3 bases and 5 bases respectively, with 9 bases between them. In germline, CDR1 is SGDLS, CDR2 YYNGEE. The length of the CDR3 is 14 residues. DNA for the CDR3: TGTGCCAGCAGCGCGGACTTGAATAATTCACCCCTCCACTTT. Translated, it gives CASSADLNNSPLHF. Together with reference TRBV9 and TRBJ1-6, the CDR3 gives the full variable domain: DSGVTQTPKHLITATGQRVTLRCSPRSGDLSVYWYQQSLDQGLQFLIQYYNGEERAKGNILERFSAQQFPDLHSELNLSSLELGDSALYFCASSADLNNSPLHFGNGTRLTVT.

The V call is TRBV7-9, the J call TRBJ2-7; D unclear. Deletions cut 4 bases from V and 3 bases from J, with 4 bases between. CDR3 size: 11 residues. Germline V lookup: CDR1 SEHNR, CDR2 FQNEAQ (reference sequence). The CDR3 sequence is CASSSRYEQYF. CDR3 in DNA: TGTGCCAGCAGCTCGCGCTACGAGCAGTACTTC.

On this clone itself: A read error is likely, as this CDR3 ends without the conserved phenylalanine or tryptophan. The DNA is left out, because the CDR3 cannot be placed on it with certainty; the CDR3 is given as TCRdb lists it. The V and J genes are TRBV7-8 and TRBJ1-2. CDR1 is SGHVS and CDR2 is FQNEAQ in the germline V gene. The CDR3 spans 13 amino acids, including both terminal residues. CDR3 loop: CASSLGSGVGLGL.

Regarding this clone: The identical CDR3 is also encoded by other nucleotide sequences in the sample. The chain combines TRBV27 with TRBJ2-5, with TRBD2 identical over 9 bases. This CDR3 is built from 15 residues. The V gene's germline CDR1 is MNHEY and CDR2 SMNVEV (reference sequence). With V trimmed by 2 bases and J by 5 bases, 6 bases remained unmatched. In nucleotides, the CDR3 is TGTGCCAGCAGTTTAGCGGGAGGGCCCGGGGAGACCCAGTACTTC. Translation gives CASSLAGGPGETQYF.

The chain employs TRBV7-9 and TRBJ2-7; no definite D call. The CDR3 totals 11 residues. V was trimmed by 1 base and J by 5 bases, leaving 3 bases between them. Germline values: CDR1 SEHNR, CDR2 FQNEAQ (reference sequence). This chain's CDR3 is CASSLGDEQYF. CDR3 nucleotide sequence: TGTGCCAGCAGCTTAGGAGACGAGCAGTACTTC.

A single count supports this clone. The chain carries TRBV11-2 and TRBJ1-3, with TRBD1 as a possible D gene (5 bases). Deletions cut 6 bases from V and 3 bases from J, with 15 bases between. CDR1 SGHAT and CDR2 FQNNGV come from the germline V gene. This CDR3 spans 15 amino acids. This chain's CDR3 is CASRQIRGRGNTIYF. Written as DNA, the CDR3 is TGTGCCAGCAGACAAATAAGGGGACGTGGAAACACCATATATTTT. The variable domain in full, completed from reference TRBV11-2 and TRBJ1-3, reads EAGVAQSPRYKIIEKRQSVAFWCNPISGHATLYWYQQILGQGPKLLIQFQNNGVVDDSQLPKDRFSAERLKGVDSTLKIQPAKLEDSAVYLCASRQIRGRGNTIYFGEGSWLTVV.

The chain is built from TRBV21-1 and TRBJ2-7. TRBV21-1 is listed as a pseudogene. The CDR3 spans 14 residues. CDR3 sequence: CAKKPGRRAYEQYF. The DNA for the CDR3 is TGTGCCAAAAAGCCGGGACGTAGGGCCTACGAGCAGTACTTC.

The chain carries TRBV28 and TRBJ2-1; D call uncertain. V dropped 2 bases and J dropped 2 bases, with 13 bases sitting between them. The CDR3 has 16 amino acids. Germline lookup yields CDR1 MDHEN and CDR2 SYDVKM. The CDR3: CASSLPALGPYNEQFF. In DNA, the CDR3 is TGTGCCAGCAGTTTACCGGCCCTAGGTCCCTACAATGAGCAGTTCTTC.

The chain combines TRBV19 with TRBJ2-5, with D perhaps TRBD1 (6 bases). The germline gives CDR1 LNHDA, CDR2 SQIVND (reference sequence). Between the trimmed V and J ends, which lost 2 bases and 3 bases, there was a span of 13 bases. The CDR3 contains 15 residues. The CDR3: CASSIRPGDKETQYF. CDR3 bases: TGTGCCAGTAGTATACGGCCAGGGGATAAAGAGACCCAGTACTTC.

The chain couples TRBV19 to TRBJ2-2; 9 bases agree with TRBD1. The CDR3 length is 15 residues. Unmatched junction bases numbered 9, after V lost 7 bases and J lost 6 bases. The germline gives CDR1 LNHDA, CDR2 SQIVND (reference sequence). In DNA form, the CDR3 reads TGTGCCAGTACCCCCCGGGACAGGGTCGCCGGGGAGCTGTTTTTT. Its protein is CASTPRDRVAGELFF.